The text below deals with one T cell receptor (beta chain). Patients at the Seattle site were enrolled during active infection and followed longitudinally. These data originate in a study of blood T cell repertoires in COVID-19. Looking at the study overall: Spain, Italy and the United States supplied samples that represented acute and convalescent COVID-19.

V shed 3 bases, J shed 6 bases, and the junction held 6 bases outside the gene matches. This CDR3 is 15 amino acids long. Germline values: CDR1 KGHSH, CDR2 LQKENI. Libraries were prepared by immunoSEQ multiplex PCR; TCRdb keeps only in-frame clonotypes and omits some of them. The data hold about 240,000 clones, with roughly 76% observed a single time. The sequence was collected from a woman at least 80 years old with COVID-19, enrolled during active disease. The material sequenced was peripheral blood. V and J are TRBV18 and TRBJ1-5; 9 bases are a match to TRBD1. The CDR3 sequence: CASSPSTGGGQPQHF. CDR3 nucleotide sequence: TGTGCCAGCTCACCTTCCACAGGGGGCGGTCAGCCCCAGCATTTT.